Listed below are T cell receptor beta chains from one sample, sequenced in a study of blood T cells in healthy people across ages. TCRdb independently ran MiXCR on the 5' RACE reads; one entry per CDR3 protein. The sample carries roughly 1,800,000 distinct CDR3 sequences, about 50% recorded once. Sample: blood. These receptors were obtained from a woman in her 40s in good health. Both conserved end residues are part of each CDR3. A D gene is named only where the DNA matches it firmly. A row's size may be missing; if present it is once, few, many or a size class.

D: .; J: TRBJ2-5; size: .; V: TRBV20-1; CDR3: CSAMREGETQYF; DNA: TGCAGTGCTATGCGGGAAGGGGAGACCCAGTACTTC
D: .; J: TRBJ2-7; size: few; V: TRBV25-1; CDR3: CASSEGGGGSYEQYF; DNA: TGTGCCAGCAGTGAAGGGGGAGGGGGCTCCTACGAGCAGTACTTC
D: TRBD2; J: TRBJ2-1; size: .; V: TRBV11-1; CDR3: CASSPRPGLRLGGEQFF; DNA: TGTGCCAGCAGCCCACGACCGGGACTACGGCTGGGTGGTGAGCAGTTCTTC
D: .; J: TRBJ1-2; size: .; V: TRBV27; CDR3: CASSLNTDYGYTF; DNA: TGTGCCAGCAGTTTAAACACCGACTATGGCTACACCTTC
D: TRBD1; J: TRBJ2-3; size: few; V: TRBV20-1; CDR3: CSPAGTGGFTDTQYF; DNA: TGCAGTCCAGCCGGGACAGGGGGCTTCACAGATACGCAGTATTTT
D: .; J: TRBJ1-5; size: .; V: TRBV6-2/TRBV6-3; CDR3: CASTRGGPQHF; DNA: TGTGCCAGCACCCGTGGGGGGCCCCAGCATTTT
D: TRBD1; J: TRBJ2-7; size: few; V: TRBV27; CDR3: CASSLKQGATYEQYF; DNA: TGTGCCAGCAGTTTAAAACAGGGGGCAACCTACGAGCAGTACTTC
D: .; J: TRBJ2-4; size: .; V: TRBV18; CDR3: CASSSIQGVSAKNIQYF; DNA: TGTGCCAGCTCAAGCATACAGGGCGTCTCAGCCAAAAACATTCAGTACTTC
D: .; J: TRBJ2-2; size: .; V: TRBV7-2; CDR3: CASSFKGNTGELFF; DNA: TGTGCCAGCAGCTTCAAGGGTAACACCGGGGAGCTGTTTTTT
D: TRBD1; J: TRBJ1-4; size: .; V: TRBV7-9; CDR3: CASIGRDSHNEKLFF; DNA: TGTGCCAGCATCGGTCGGGACAGCCATAATGAAAAACTGTTTTTT
D: .; J: TRBJ1-6; size: few; V: TRBV9; CDR3: CASSVGTGDSPLHF; DNA: TGTGCCAGCAGCGTAGGGACTGGCGATTCACCCCTCCACTTT
D: .; J: TRBJ2-1; size: .; V: TRBV12-5; CDR3: CASGLEAGVSINEQFF; DNA: TGTGCTAGTGGTTTGGAGGCAGGGGTGTCGATCAATGAGCAGTTCTTC
D: .; J: TRBJ2-1; size: .; V: TRBV15; CDR3: CATSRRDEQFF; DNA: TGTGCCACCAGCAGGCGGGATGAGCAGTTCTTC
D: .; J: TRBJ2-1; size: .; V: TRBV15; CDR3: CATSRDPGGPKYNEQFF; DNA: TGTGCCACCAGCAGAGATCCCGGGGGACCCAAATACAATGAGCAGTTCTTC
D: .; J: TRBJ2-3; size: .; V: TRBV11-1; CDR3: CASTHDSRRSADTQYF; DNA: TGTGCCAGCACCCACGATAGTCGGCGTAGCGCAGATACGCAGTATTTT
D: .; J: TRBJ2-5; size: .; V: TRBV5-1; CDR3: CASSLEGIQGTQYF; DNA: TGCGCCAGCAGCTTGGAAGGGATCCAAGGGACCCAGTACTTC
D: TRBD2; J: TRBJ2-7; size: .; V: TRBV10-3; CDR3: CAISEYLAGEGYEQYF; DNA: TGTGCCATCAGTGAGTATCTCGCCGGGGAGGGCTACGAGCAGTACTTC
D: .; J: TRBJ2-5; size: once; V: TRBV27; CDR3: CASSPNGRGGRETQYF; DNA: TGTGCCAGCAGTCCGAACGGGCGAGGGGGGCGTGAGACCCAGTACTTC
D: TRBD2; J: TRBJ2-5; size: .; V: TRBV24-1; CDR3: CATSDTPLAGGEETQYF; DNA: TGTGCCACCAGTGACACCCCTCTAGCGGGGGGCGAAGAGACCCAGTACTTC
D: .; J: TRBJ2-7; size: .; V: TRBV7-9; CDR3: CASSLTINEQYF; DNA: TGTGCCAGCAGCTTAACCATAAACGAGCAGTACTTC
D: .; J: TRBJ1-5; size: .; V: TRBV20-1; CDR3: CSAREPLGGRPQHF; DNA: TGCAGTGCTAGAGAACCCCTCGGGGGTCGGCCCCAGCATTTT
D: TRBD1; J: TRBJ2-1; size: few; V: TRBV5-1; CDR3: CASFTGATSGDEQFF; DNA: TGCGCCAGCTTTACAGGGGCGACCTCCGGGGATGAGCAGTTCTTC
D: .; J: TRBJ2-1; size: few; V: TRBV5-1; CDR3: CASSRDRGLYNEQFF; DNA: TGCGCCAGCAGCCGGGACCGCGGACTCTACAATGAGCAGTTCTTC
D: TRBD2; J: TRBJ2-3; size: few; V: TRBV29-1; CDR3: CSGELAAMSTDTQYF; DNA: TGCAGCGGCGAACTAGCGGCGATGAGCACAGATACGCAGTATTTT
D: .; J: TRBJ2-1; size: few; V: TRBV10-3; CDR3: CAITGGTGGEQFF; DNA: TGTGCCATCACCGGGGGGACAGGCGGTGAGCAGTTCTTC
D: TRBD1; J: TRBJ2-7; size: few; V: TRBV18; CDR3: CASSPETGQVYEQYF; DNA: TGTGCCAGCTCACCAGAGACAGGGCAGGTCTACGAGCAGTACTTC
D: .; J: TRBJ1-4; size: .; V: TRBV9; CDR3: CASSAEGFEKLFF; DNA: TGTGCCAGCAGCGCAGAAGGGTTCGAAAAACTGTTTTTT
D: .; J: TRBJ1-2; size: .; V: TRBV7-3; CDR3: CASSLGSGDNYGYTF; DNA: TGTGCCAGCAGCCTCGGGTCAGGCGACAACTATGGCTACACCTTC
D: .; J: TRBJ2-1; size: .; V: TRBV9; CDR3: CASSVGGGVAYNEQFF; DNA: TGTGCCAGCAGCGTAGGGGGGGGCGTTGCCTACAATGAGCAGTTCTTC
D: TRBD1; J: TRBJ2-7; size: .; V: TRBV9; CDR3: CASSVGDRTYEQYF; DNA: TGTGCCAGCAGCGTAGGGGACAGGACCTACGAGCAGTACTTC
D: .; J: TRBJ1-2; size: few; V: TRBV5-6; CDR3: CASSLFRGHNYGYTF; DNA: TGTGCCAGCAGCTTGTTCCGGGGGCATAACTATGGCTACACCTTC
D: .; J: TRBJ1-6; size: .; V: TRBV6-1; CDR3: CASSEQRNNSPLHF; DNA: TGTGCCAGCAGTGAACAAAGAAATAATTCACCCCTCCACTTT
D: .; J: TRBJ1-2; size: .; V: TRBV24-1; CDR3: CATSDFRIRYGYTF; DNA: TGTGCCACCAGTGATTTCAGAATCCGCTATGGCTACACCTTC
D: .; J: TRBJ2-5; size: .; V: TRBV6-5; CDR3: CASSPDVGETQYF; DNA: TGTGCCAGCAGTCCGGATGTAGGGGAGACCCAGTACTTC
D: .; J: TRBJ2-7; size: few; V: TRBV7-8; CDR3: CASSYGHRDYEQYF; DNA: TGTGCCAGCAGCTACGGGCACAGGGACTACGAGCAGTACTTC
D: .; J: TRBJ2-5; size: few; V: TRBV7-2; CDR3: CASSLVHRGTGGTQYF; DNA: TGTGCCAGCAGCTTAGTCCACAGGGGGACGGGGGGGACCCAGTACTTC
D: .; J: TRBJ1-2; size: .; V: TRBV10-3; CDR3: CAISDVGGLNYGYTF; DNA: TGTGCCATCAGTGACGTTGGGGGCTTAAATTATGGCTACACCTTC
D: .; J: TRBJ2-3; size: .; V: TRBV14; CDR3: CASSQDLGLRPDTQYF; DNA: TGTGCCAGCAGCCAAGACCTAGGTCTGCGTCCAGATACGCAGTATTTT
D: .; J: TRBJ2-3; size: few; V: TRBV27; CDR3: CASGRQRMGTDTQYF; DNA: TGTGCCAGCGGTAGACAACGCATGGGCACAGATACGCAGTATTTT
D: .; J: TRBJ1-1; size: once; V: TRBV27; CDR3: CASSPQTGLNTEAFF; DNA: TGTGCCAGCAGTCCTCAAACAGGGTTAAACACTGAAGCTTTCTTT
D: TRBD2; J: TRBJ2-1; size: .; V: TRBV4-2; CDR3: CASSQDRTSGSYNEQFF; DNA: TGTGCCAGCAGCCAAGATCGGACTAGCGGCTCGTACAATGAGCAGTTCTTC
D: TRBD2; J: TRBJ2-5; size: once; V: TRBV5-1; CDR3: CASSPRPGTSGGPETQYF; DNA: TGCGCCAGCAGCCCACGTCCCGGGACTAGCGGGGGGCCGGAGACCCAGTACTTC
D: TRBD1; J: TRBJ2-3; size: .; V: TRBV20-1; CDR3: CSALDRGSGDTQYF; DNA: TGCAGTGCTCTGGACAGGGGATCCGGAGATACGCAGTATTTT
D: TRBD2; J: TRBJ2-7; size: few; V: TRBV20-1; CDR3: CSARDPVAGGHEQYF; DNA: TGCAGTGCTAGAGACCCCGTGGCGGGGGGCCACGAGCAGTACTTC
D: .; J: TRBJ2-7; size: .; V: TRBV15; CDR3: CATSRVVGAGSYEQYF; DNA: TGTGCCACCAGCAGAGTTGTAGGGGCAGGATCCTACGAGCAGTACTTC
D: .; J: TRBJ1-5; size: .; V: TRBV6-1; CDR3: CASSVFGFNQPQHF; DNA: TGTGCCAGCAGTGTATTCGGGTTCAATCAGCCCCAGCATTTT